The 24 T cell receptor beta chains listed next were all sequenced from one sample in a study of human CD8 memory T cell subsets. UMI-labeled 5' RACE yielded the TCR beta libraries. No DNA is given; TCRdb re-called the 5' RACE reads and lists each CDR3 protein once. The sample data list some 3,700 distinct CDR3 sequences. Sequencing was performed on CD8+ T cells from PBMCs. The receptors were gathered from a human donor in good health.

This clonotype is classed as medium-sized by frequency. V usage is TRBV20-1 and J usage is TRBJ2-7; the TRBD2 assignment by TCRdb is unverifiable without DNA. CDR1 DFQATT and CDR2 SNEGSKA come from the germline V gene (reference sequence). CDR3 length equals 15 residues. The CDR3 sequence is CSARESSTSGYEQYF.

The genes are TRBV5-1 and TRBJ2-7; the TRBD1 assignment by TCRdb is unverifiable without DNA. The CDR3 length is 14 residues. CDR1 is SGHRS, CDR2 YFSETQ, per germline. CDR3 in amino acids: CASRNGTGVFEQYF.

Its frequency marks this clonotype as medium-sized. The genes are TRBV7-9 and TRBJ1-5; the D gene TCRdb calls, TRBD1, cannot be checked with no DNA. Looked up from germline, CDR1 is SEHNR and CDR2 is FQNEAQ (reference sequence). This CDR3 region has 15 residues. The CDR3 reads CASSGAPGSNQPQHF.

This clonotype is classed as medium-sized by frequency. This chain connects TRBV20-1 to TRBJ2-3; TCRdb picks TRBD1, but there is no DNA to check that call. Germline CDR1 reads DFQATT; CDR2 reads SNEGSKA (reference sequence). The CDR3 contains 16 residues. The CDR3 sequence: CSARGGGQTNTDTQYF.

This clonotype shows up as medium-sized (0.01 to 0.1%) by frequency. The rearrangement links TRBV11-2 to TRBJ1-2; TCRdb indicates TRBD1, and absent DNA this call remains unverified. CDR1 is SGHAT and CDR2 is FQNNGV in the germline V gene. The CDR3 totals 17 residues. CDR3 protein: CASSQSARQGDNYGYTF.

The chain is built from TRBV20-1 and TRBJ2-7; with no DNA, the TCRdb D assignment of TRBD1 cannot be verified. Germline V lookup: CDR1 DFQATT, CDR2 SNEGSKA (reference sequence). The length of the CDR3 is 16 residues. CDR3 sequence: CSARDLSGTGLEEQYF.

This clonotype is labeled medium-sized based on frequency. CDR3 amino acids: CASSLSPGTAQETQYF. The J gene is TRBJ2-5, the V gene TRBV11-2; the TCRdb call, TRBD1, lacks DNA for checking. The germline V gene has CDR1 SGHAT and CDR2 FQNNGV. The CDR3 has 16 amino acids.

Its frequency marks this clonotype as medium-sized. This chain joins TRBV28 and TRBJ2-5; lacking DNA, the TRBD2 call made by TCRdb goes unchecked. This CDR3 is built from 15 residues. CDR1 MDHEN and CDR2 SYDVKM come from the germline V gene. The CDR3 is CASTPRGEYQETQYF.

This clonotype shows up as medium-sized (0.01 to 0.1%) by frequency. V and J are TRBV29-1 and TRBJ2-2; lacking DNA, the TRBD1 call made by TCRdb goes unchecked. The V gene's germline CDR1 is SQVTM and CDR2 ANQGSEA. There are 15 residues in the CDR3. CDR3 amino acids: CSASSGTEGTGELFF.

This clonotype is called medium-sized based on its frequency. V and J are TRBV29-1 and TRBJ2-7; TCRdb designates TRBD1, a call that cannot be tested without DNA. The germline V gene has CDR1 SQVTM and CDR2 ANQGSEA. The CDR3 runs to 14 residues. The CDR3 protein is CSVAGQTSSYEQYF.

The chain has TRBV3-1 and TRBJ1-1. CDR3 length: 12 amino acids. Germline V CDR1 and CDR2: LGHDT, YNNKEL (reference sequence). The CDR3 region is CASSQGIAEAFF.

V is TRBV12-3 or TRBV12-4 and J is TRBJ2-7; absent DNA, TCRdb's TRBD1 call cannot be checked. This CDR3 is built from 16 residues. CDR3 region: CASSSRDRDNPYEQYF.

The rearrangement joins TRBV28 to TRBJ2-3; there is no DNA to check the TCRdb D call of TRBD1. Germline lookup yields CDR1 MDHEN and CDR2 SYDVKM. CDR3 size: 14 residues. The CDR3 loop reads CASSSGGPTDTQYF.

This chain uses TRBV5-5 with TRBJ2-5. This CDR3 is built from 13 residues. Per the germline V gene, CDR1 is SGHKS and CDR2 is YYEKEE (reference sequence). The CDR3: CASSLASQETQYF.

The chain employs TRBV5-1 and TRBJ2-2. Germline V CDR1 and CDR2: SGHRS, YFSETQ. There are 12 residues in the CDR3. The CDR3 is CASSRTTGELFF. Variable domain in full (rest from reference TRBV5-1 and TRBJ2-2): KAGVTQTPRYLIKTRGQQVTLSCSPISGHRSVSWYQQTPGQGLQFLFEYFSETQRNKGNFPGRFSGRQFSNSRSEMNVSTLELGDSALYLCASSRTTGELFFGEGSRLTVL.

By frequency, this clonotype is medium-sized. This chain connects TRBV19 to TRBJ1-2. This CDR3 region has 12 residues. In germline, CDR1 is LNHDA, CDR2 SQIVND (reference sequence). The CDR3 is CASSFGNYGYTF.

This chain joins TRBV6-2 or TRBV6-3 and TRBJ2-1; no DNA is available, so the TRBD2 call from TCRdb remains unchecked. The germline V gene encodes CDR1 MNHEY and CDR2 SVGEGT. CDR3 size: 15 residues. CDR3 residues: CASSTTLAGGDEQFF.

This rearrangement joins TRBV11-3 to TRBJ2-5; as DNA is missing, the TRBD1 call by TCRdb cannot be tested. Germline V lookup: CDR1 SGHNT, CDR2 YENEEA. The CDR3 is 15 amino acids. CDR3 sequence: CASSLLPNREETQYF.

The CDR3 loop reads CAWSEQGSRFEAFF. The rearrangement uses TRBV30 and TRBJ1-1. Germline CDR1 is GTSNPN and CDR2 is SVGIG (reference sequence). The CDR3 is made up of 14 amino acids.

The chain uses TRBV11-2 and TRBJ1-1; TCRdb calls TRBD1, which cannot be checked without DNA. Germline V gene sequence: CDR1 SGHAT, CDR2 FQNNGV. The CDR3 runs 14 residues. The CDR3 loop is CASSLPQYRARAFF.

V usage is TRBV4-1 and J usage is TRBJ1-1; TCRdb's D call of TRBD1 is untestable without DNA. Germline lookup yields CDR1 MGHRA and CDR2 YSYEKL. The CDR3 has 15 amino acids. CDR3: CASSQGSTGTNEAFF.

The chain combines TRBV19 with TRBJ2-3. Germline CDR1 and CDR2: LNHDA and SQIVND (reference sequence). CDR3 size: 17 residues. CDR3 sequence reads: CASSIRSETPRKDTQYF.

This clonotype is labeled medium-sized based on frequency. The chain joins TRBV29-1 to TRBJ2-2; TCRdb's D call, TRBD2, is unchecked because there is no DNA. The CDR3 has 16 residues. From germline, CDR1 is SQVTM and CDR2 ANQGSEA. This CDR3 is CSVEAGTSGPMGELFF.

This rearrangement joins TRBV6-5 to TRBJ2-2. The CDR3 is 13 amino acids. CDR1 and CDR2 from the germline V gene are MNHEY and SVGAGI. CDR3 residues: CASSYSDAGELFF.